These T cell receptor beta chains were read from a single sample in a study of T cell changes during pregnancy in multiple sclerosis. This table comes from immunoSEQ multiplex PCR, and its TCRdb copy is limited to in-frame clones, with some not included. The data show tens of thousands of clones, 90% to 95% seen once. The sequenced sample was peripheral blood, obtained after pregnancy. All receptors derive from a female donor with multiple sclerosis, enrolled in a pregnancy study. CDR3s include the opening cysteine and the closing phenylalanine or tryptophan. A D gene is named only where the DNA matches it firmly. Rows give clone size only sometimes, using once, few, many, or a class for an expanded clone.

TRBV7-2	14	NA	TRBJ2-5	NA	TGTGCCAGCAGCCGTCAGAGACGGGGGGAGACCCAGTACTTC	CASSRQRRGETQYF
TRBV27	15	NA	TRBJ2-3	NA	TGTGCCAGCAGTTTGAATAGCGCGAGGCAGGGGACGCAGTATTTT	CASSLNSARQGTQYF
TRBV11-2	15	NA	TRBJ1-5	TRBD1	TGTGCCAGCAGCTCCGGGACAGGGGGATTACAGCCCCAGCATTTT	CASSSGTGGLQPQHF
TRBV7-2	15	NA	TRBJ2-3	NA	TGTGCCAGCAGCTTAGCGCAAAGCGCAACAGATACGCAGTATTTT	CASSLAQSATDTQYF
TRBV19	14	NA	TRBJ2-3	TRBD2	TGTGCCACCTTAGCGGGAGGGGCAACAGATACGCAGTATTTT	CATLAGGATDTQYF
TRBV29-1	12	NA	TRBJ1-1	NA	TGCAGCGTTGATCAACTGTCCAATCGAGCTTTCTTT	CSVDQLSNRAFF
TRBV18	15	NA	TRBJ1-4	NA	TGTGCCAGCTCACCGGACATAGGGGTGGGTGAAAAACTGTTTTTT	CASSPDIGVGEKLFF
TRBV5-1	14	NA	TRBJ1-2	TRBD1	TGCGCCAGCAGCGTGACAGGGGGTATCTATGGCTACACCTTC	CASSVTGGIYGYTF
TRBV18	19	NA	TRBJ2-3	TRBD2	TGTGCCAGCTCACCACCGCTGGGACTAGCGGGAGTTAGCACAGATACGCAGTATTTT	CASSPPLGLAGVSTDTQYF
TRBV4-2	19	NA	TRBJ2-3	TRBD2	TGTGCCAGCAGCCAGGATGGCGGGTTGACTAGCGGCCTCACAGATACGCAGTATTTT	CASSQDGGLTSGLTDTQYF
TRBV11-2	15	NA	TRBJ1-4	TRBD1	TGTGCCAGCAGCTCCAGGGGGCTGACTAATGAAAAACTGTTTTTT	CASSSRGLTNEKLFF
TRBV13	14	NA	TRBJ1-3	TRBD1	TGTGCCAGCTTAGGGACAGACTCTGGAAACACCATATATTTT	CASLGTDSGNTIYF
TRBV28	13	NA	TRBJ2-1	TRBD1	TGTGCCAGCAGACAGGACAGGGAAAGTAAGCAGTTCTTC	CASRQDRESKQFF
TRBV11-3	15	NA	TRBJ2-5	TRBD2	TGTGCCAGCAGCTCGCCACTAGCGCCGGAAGAGACCCAGTACTTC	CASSSPLAPEETQYF
TRBV5-6	13	NA	TRBJ1-1	NA	TGTGCCAGCAGCTTGGAGTTACAGGGTGAAGCTTTCTTT	CASSLELQGEAFF
TRBV2	15	NA	TRBJ2-7	TRBD2	TGTGCCAGCAGTGTTCGCGGGGGGGCTCAAGGTGAGCAGTACTTC	CASSVRGGAQGEQYF
TRBV15	15	NA	TRBJ2-7	TRBD2	TGTGCCACCAGCAATCTAGCGGGGTCCCCCTACGAGCAGTACTTC	CATSNLAGSPYEQYF
TRBV11-2	16	NA	TRBJ2-2	NA	TGTGCCAGCAGCTTAGAATCCGGACTTGAATCCGGGGAGCTGTTTTTT	CASSLESGLESGELFF
TRBV7-3	15	NA	TRBJ2-1	TRBD2	TGTGCCAGCAGCTCAGGACTAGCGGGGTACAATGAGCAGTTCTTC	CASSSGLAGYNEQFF
TRBV10-3	12	once	TRBJ1-1	TRBD1	TGTGCCATCAGCCAGGGGGGAACTGAAGCTTTCTTT	CAISQGGTEAFF
TRBV11-3	14	NA	TRBJ2-4	TRBD1	TGTGCCAGCAGCCCGCGGACAGGGGATCCCATTCAGTACTTC	CASSPRTGDPIQYF
TRBV19	12	NA	TRBJ2-7	NA	TGTGCCAGTCAGTCCCCCTCCTACGAGCAGTACTTC	CASQSPSYEQYF
TRBV4-3	16	NA	TRBJ1-1	NA	TGCGCCAGCAGCCAAGATCCAGGAATCATGAACACTGAAGCTTTCTTT	CASSQDPGIMNTEAFF
TRBV5-1	12	NA	TRBJ2-7	NA	TGCGCCAGCACAGGTAGCTCCTACGAGCAGTACTTC	CASTGSSYEQYF
TRBV5-1	16	NA	TRBJ2-5	NA	TGCGCCAGCAGCCTCCCCCGGGACACACACCAAGAGACCCAGTACTTC	CASSLPRDTHQETQYF
TRBV27	14	NA	TRBJ2-4	TRBD2	TGTGCCAGCAGCCGGGGGACTAGTGAAAACATTCAGTACTTC	CASSRGTSENIQYF
TRBV5-1	18	NA	TRBJ2-3	TRBD2	TGCGCCAGCAGCAGGCGGGGTCTAGCGGTAACTAGCACAGATACGCAGTATTTT	CASSRRGLAVTSTDTQYF
TRBV5-5	16	NA	TRBJ1-1	NA	TGTGCCAGCAGCTTAAGGTTTACAGGGCTGAACACTGAAGCTTTCTTT	CASSLRFTGLNTEAFF
TRBV6-1	14	NA	TRBJ1-1	NA	TGTGCCAGCAGTGAGGCGGGGATGAACACTGAAGCTTTCTTT	CASSEAGMNTEAFF
TRBV2	15	NA	TRBJ2-2	TRBD2	TGTGCCAGCAGTGGGCTAGCGGCAAGGATCGGGGAGCTGTTTTTT	CASSGLAARIGELFF
TRBV19	13	NA	TRBJ2-1	NA	TGTGCCAGTAGGGTCAGGGGGGAGAATGAGCAGTTCTTC	CASRVRGENEQFF
TRBV5-4	15	NA	TRBJ2-3	TRBD2	TGTGCCAGCAGCTTCAGTAGCGGGAGGGCAGATACGCAGTATTTT	CASSFSSGRADTQYF
TRBV28	14	NA	TRBJ2-7	TRBD1	TGTGCCAGCAGTTTAGGTGACAGGGGGAAAGAGCAGTACTTC	CASSLGDRGKEQYF
TRBV7-3	14	NA	TRBJ2-3	TRBD1	TGTGCCAGCAGCCGGACAGGGGATTGGGATACGCAGTATTTT	CASSRTGDWDTQYF
TRBV6-1	14	NA	TRBJ2-7	TRBD1	TGTGCCAGCAGTGAAGGGGACAGCTCCTACGAGCAGTACTTC	CASSEGDSSYEQYF
TRBV4-1	13	NA	TRBJ1-2	NA	TGCGCCAGCAGCCAGGAGTTGAACTATGGCTACACCTTC	CASSQELNYGYTF
TRBV28	16	NA	TRBJ2-1	TRBD2	TGTGCCAGCAGTCAGAGACTAGCGGCATCCTACAATGAGCAGTTCTTC	CASSQRLAASYNEQFF
TRBV29-1	13	NA	TRBJ1-2	TRBD1	TGCAGCGTACCGACAGGGACTGGGAGTGGCTACACCTTC	CSVPTGTGSGYTF
TRBV7-9	15	NA	TRBJ2-1	TRBD2	TGTGCCAGCAGCCGAACCGGGACTAGCGGAAGTGATAAGTTCTTC	CASSRTGTSGSDKFF
TRBV5-6	14	NA	TRBJ2-7	NA	TGCGCCAGCAGCCCCAGGGTCCTCTCCTACGAGCAGTACTTC	CASSPRVLSYEQYF
TRBV4-2	15	NA	TRBJ2-7	TRBD2	TGTGCCAGCAGCCAAGAGGGGCGCGGGAGCTACGAGCAGTACTTC	CASSQEGRGSYEQYF
TRBV21-1	15	NA	TRBJ2-7	NA	TGTGCCAGCAACCATACTAGCGACTCTACGAGCGAGCAGTACTTC	CASNHTSDSTSEQYF
TRBV5-4	15	NA	TRBJ1-6	NA	TGTGCCAGCACCCAAGGGGTCTATCGGGATTCACCCCTCCACTTT	CASTQGVYRDSPLHF
TRBV29-1	13	NA	TRBJ1-5	TRBD1	TGCAGCGTTAGGGACAGGGTCAATCAGCCCCAGCATTTT	CSVRDRVNQPQHF
TRBV5-4	17	NA	TRBJ2-1	TRBD1	TGTGCCAGCAGCCCTAGAGGCGGGACAGGAGATTGGAATGAGCAGTTCTTC	CASSPRGGTGDWNEQFF
TRBV6-1	13	NA	TRBJ2-2	NA	TGTGCCAGCAGTGGTCGGGAAACCGGGGAGCTGTTTTTT	CASSGRETGELFF
TRBV18	13	NA	TRBJ2-1	NA	TGTGCCAGCTCACCGACAGCCTACAATGAGCAGTTCTTC	CASSPTAYNEQFF
TRBV6-5	11	NA	TRBJ2-7	NA	TGTGCCAGCAGTACAGGCCTGGAGCAGTACTTC	CASSTGLEQYF